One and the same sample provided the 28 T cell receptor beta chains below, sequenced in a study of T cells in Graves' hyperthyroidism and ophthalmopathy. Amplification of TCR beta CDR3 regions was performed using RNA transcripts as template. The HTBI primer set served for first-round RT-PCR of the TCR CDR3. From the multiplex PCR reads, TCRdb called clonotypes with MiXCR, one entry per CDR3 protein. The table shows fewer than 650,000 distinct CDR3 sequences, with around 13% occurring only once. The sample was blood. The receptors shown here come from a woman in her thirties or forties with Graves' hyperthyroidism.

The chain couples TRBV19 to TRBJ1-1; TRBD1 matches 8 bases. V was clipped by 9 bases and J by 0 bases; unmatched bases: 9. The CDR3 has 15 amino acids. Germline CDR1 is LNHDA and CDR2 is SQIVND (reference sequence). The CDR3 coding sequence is TGTGCCAGCGGACAGGGCTTCGGTTTGAACACTGAAGCTTTCTTT. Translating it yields CASGQGFGLNTEAFF.

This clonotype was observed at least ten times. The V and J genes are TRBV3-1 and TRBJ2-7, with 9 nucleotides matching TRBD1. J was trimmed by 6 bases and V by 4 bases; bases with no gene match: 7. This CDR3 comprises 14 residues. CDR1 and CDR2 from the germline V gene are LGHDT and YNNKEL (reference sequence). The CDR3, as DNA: TGTGCCAGCAGCCGGACAGGGGCCGGGGGCGAGCAGTACTTC. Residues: CASSRTGAGGEQYF.

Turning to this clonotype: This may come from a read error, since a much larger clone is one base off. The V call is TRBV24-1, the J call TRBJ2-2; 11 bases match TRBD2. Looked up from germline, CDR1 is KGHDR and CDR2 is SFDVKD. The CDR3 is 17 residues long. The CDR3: CATSWSSGRANTRELFF. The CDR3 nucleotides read TGTGCCACCAGTTGGAGTAGCGGGAGGGCTAACACCAGGGAGCTGTTTTTT.

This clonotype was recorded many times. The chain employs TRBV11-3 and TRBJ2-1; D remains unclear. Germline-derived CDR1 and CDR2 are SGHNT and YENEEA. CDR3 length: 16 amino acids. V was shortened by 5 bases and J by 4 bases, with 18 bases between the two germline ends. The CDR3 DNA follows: TGTGCCAGCAGCCTCTACCGCTACGGATTTTACAATGAGCAGTTCTTC. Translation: CASSLYRYGFYNEQFF.

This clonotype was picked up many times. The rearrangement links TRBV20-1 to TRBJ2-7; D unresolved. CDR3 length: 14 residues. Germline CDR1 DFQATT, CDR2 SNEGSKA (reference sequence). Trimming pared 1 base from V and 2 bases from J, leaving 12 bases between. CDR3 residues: CSARGSALPYEQYF. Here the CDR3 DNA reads TGCAGTGCTAGAGGGTCTGCCCTTCCCTACGAGCAGTACTTC.

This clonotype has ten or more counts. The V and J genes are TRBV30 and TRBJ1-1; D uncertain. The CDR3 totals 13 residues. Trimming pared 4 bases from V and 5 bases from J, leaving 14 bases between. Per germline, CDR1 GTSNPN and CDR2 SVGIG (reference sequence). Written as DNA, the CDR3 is TGTGCCTGGAACCCATTAGGAGGGACTGAAGCTTTCTTT. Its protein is CAWNPLGGTEAFF.

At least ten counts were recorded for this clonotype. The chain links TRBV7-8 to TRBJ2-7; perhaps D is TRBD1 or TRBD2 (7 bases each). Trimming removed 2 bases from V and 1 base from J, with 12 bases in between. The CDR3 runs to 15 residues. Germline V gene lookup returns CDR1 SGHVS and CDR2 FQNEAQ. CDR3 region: CASSLQGGKSYEQYF. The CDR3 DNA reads TGTGCCAGCAGCTTACAGGGGGGGAAATCCTACGAGCAGTACTTC.

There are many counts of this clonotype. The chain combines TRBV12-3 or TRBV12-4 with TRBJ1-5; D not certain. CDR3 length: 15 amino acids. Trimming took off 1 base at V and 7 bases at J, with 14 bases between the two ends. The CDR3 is CASSLEMGANQPQHF. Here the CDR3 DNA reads TGTGCCAGCAGTTTAGAAATGGGTGCAAACCAGCCCCAGCATTTT.

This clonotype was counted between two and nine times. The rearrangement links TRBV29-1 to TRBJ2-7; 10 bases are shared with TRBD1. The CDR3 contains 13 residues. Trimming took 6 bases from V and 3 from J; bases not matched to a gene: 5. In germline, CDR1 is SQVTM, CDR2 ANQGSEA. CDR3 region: CSVSGTGDYEQYF. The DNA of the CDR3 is TGCAGCGTCAGCGGGACAGGGGACTACGAGCAGTACTTC.

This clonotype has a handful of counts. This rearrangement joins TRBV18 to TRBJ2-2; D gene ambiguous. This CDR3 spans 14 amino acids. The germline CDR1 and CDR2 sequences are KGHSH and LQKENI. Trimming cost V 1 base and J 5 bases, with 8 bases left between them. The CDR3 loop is CASSPRDGTGELFF. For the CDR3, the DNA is TGTGCCAGCTCACCACGAGATGGGACCGGGGAGCTGTTTTTT.

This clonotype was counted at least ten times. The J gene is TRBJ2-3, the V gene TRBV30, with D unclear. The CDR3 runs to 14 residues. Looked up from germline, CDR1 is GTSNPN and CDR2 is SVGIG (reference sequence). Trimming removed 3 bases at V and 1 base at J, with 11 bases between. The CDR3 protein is CAWSRTTRTDTQYF. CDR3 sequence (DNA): TGTGCCTGGAGCCGCACTACCCGCACAGATACGCAGTATTTT.

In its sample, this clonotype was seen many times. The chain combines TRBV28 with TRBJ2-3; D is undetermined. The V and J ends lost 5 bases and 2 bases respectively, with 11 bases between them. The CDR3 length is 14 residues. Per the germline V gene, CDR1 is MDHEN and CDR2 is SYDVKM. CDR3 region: CASSPTVHTDTQYF. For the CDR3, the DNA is TGTGCCAGCAGTCCCACGGTCCACACAGATACGCAGTATTTT.

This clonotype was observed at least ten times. The chain's CDR3 is CASSQLQGREAFF. Here the CDR3 DNA reads TGTGCCAGCAGCCAACTTCAGGGGCGCGAAGCTTTCTTT. J is TRBJ1-1 and V is TRBV3-1; the D gene is possibly TRBD1 (6 bases). Per the germline V gene, CDR1 is LGHDT and CDR2 is YNNKEL (reference sequence). This CDR3 is built from 13 residues. Trimming stripped 2 bases from V and 8 bases from J, with 12 bases between.

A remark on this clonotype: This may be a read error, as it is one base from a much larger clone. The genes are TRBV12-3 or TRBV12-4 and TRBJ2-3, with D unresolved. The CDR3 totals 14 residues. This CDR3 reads CAGSSISSTDTQYF. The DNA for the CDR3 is TGTGCCGGCAGTTCCATTTCGAGCACAGATACGCAGTATTTT.

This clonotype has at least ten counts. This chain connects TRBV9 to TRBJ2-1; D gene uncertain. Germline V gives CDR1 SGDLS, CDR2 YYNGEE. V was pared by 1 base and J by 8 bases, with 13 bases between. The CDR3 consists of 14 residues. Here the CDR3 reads CASSVRVAPHEQFF. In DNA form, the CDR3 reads TGTGCCAGCAGCGTAAGGGTAGCCCCTCATGAGCAGTTCTTC.

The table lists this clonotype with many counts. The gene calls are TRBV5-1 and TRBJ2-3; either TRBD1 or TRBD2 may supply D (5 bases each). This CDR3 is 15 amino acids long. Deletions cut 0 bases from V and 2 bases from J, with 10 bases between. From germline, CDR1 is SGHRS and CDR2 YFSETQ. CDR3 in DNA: TGCGCCAGCAGCTTGGACGGGACCCTCACAGATACGCAGTATTTT. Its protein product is CASSLDGTLTDTQYF.

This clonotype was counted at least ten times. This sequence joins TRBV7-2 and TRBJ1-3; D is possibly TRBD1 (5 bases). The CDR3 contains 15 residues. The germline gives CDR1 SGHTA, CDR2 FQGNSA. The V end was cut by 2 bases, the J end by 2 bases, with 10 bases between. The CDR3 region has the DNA TGTGCCAGCAGCTTAATGGGGCGAGCTGGAAACACCATATATTTT. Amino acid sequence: CASSLMGRAGNTIYF.

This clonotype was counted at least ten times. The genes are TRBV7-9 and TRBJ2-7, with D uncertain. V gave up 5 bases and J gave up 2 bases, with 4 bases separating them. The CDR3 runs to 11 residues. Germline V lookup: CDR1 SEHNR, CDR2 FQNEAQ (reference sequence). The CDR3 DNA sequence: TGTGCCAGCAGCGCGACCTACGAGCAGTACTTC. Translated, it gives CASSATYEQYF.

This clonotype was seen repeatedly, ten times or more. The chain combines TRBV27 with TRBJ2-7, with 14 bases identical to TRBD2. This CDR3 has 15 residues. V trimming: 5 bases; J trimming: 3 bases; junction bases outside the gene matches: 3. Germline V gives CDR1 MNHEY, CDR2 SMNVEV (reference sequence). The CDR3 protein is CASSRGLAGVYEQYF. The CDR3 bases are TGTGCCAGCAGTCGGGGACTAGCGGGAGTCTACGAGCAGTACTTC.

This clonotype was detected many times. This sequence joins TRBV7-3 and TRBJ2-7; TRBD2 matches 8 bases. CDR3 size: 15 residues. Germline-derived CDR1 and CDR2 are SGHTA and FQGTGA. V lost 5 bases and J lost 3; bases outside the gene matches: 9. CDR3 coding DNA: TGTGCCAGCAGCCCTGCCGGGGGGGGAAACTACGAGCAGTACTTC. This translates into CASSPAGGGNYEQYF. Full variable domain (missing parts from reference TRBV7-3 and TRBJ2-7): GAGVSQTPSNKVTEKGKYVELRCDPISGHTALYWYRQSLGQGPEFLIYFQGTGAADDSGLPNDRFFAVRPEGSVSTLKIQRTERGDSAVYLCASSPAGGGNYEQYFGPGTRLTVT.

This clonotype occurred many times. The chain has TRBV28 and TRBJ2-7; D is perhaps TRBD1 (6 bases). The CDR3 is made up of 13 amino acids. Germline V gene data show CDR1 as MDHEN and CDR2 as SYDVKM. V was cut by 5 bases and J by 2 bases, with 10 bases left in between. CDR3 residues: CASSHRDTYEQYF. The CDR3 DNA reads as TGTGCCAGCAGTCACCGGGACACCTACGAGCAGTACTTC.

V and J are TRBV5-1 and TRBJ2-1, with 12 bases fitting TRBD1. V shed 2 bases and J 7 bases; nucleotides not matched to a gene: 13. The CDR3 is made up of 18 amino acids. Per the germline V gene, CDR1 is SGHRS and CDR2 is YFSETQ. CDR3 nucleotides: TGCGCCAGCAGCTTTACATCGACCGGGACAGGGGGCAAGAATGAGCAGTTCTTC. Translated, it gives CASSFTSTGTGGKNEQFF.

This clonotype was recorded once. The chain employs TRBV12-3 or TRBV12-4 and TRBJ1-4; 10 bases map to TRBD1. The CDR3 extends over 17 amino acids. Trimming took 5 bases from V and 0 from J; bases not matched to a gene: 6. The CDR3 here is CASSPGQGSATNEKLFF. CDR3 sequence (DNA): TGTGCCAGCAGTCCGGGACAGGGGAGCGCAACTAATGAAAAACTGTTTTTT.

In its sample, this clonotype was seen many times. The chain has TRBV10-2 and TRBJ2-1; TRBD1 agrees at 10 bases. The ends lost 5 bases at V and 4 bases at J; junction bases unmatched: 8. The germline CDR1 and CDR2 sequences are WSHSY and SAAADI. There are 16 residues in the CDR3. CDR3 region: CASSKDRGRNYNEQFF. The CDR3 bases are TGCGCCAGCAGTAAAGACAGGGGGCGAAATTACAATGAGCAGTTCTTC.

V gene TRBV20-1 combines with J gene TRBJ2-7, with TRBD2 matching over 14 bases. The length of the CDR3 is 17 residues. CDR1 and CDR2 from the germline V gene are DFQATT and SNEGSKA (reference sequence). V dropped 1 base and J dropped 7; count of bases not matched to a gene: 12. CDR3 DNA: TGCAGTGCTAGAGCGAGACTCGGGACTAGCGGGAGAGGGGAGCAGTACTTC. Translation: CSARARLGTSGRGEQYF.

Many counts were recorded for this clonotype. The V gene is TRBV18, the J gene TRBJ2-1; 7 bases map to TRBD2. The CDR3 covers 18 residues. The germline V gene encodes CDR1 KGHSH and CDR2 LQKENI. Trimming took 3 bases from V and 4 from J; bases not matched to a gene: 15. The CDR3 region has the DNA TGTGCCAGCTCACCTCCCGTCGGGAGCGGGGAAAAGTACAATGAGCAGTTCTTC. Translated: CASSPPVGSGEKYNEQFF.

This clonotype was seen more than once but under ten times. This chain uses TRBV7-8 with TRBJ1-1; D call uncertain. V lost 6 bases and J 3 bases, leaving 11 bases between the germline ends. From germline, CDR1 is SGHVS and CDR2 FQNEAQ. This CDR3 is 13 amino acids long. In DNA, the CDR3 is TGTGCCAGCAGTGCAATTGTGGACACTGAAGCTTTCTTT. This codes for CASSAIVDTEAFF. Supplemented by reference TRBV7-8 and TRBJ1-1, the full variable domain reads GAGVSQSPRYKVAKRGQDVALRCDPISGHVSLFWYQQALGQGPEFLTYFQNEAQLDKSGLPSDRFFAERPEGSVSTLKIQRTQQEDSAVYLCASSAIVDTEAFFGQGTRLTVV.

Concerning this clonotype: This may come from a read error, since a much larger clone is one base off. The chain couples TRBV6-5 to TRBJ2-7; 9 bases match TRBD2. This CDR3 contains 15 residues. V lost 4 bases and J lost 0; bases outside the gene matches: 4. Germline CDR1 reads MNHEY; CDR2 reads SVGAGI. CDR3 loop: CASSLPSGASYEQYF. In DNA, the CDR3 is TGTGCCAGCAGTTTACCTAGCGGGGCCTCCTACGAGCAGTACTTC.